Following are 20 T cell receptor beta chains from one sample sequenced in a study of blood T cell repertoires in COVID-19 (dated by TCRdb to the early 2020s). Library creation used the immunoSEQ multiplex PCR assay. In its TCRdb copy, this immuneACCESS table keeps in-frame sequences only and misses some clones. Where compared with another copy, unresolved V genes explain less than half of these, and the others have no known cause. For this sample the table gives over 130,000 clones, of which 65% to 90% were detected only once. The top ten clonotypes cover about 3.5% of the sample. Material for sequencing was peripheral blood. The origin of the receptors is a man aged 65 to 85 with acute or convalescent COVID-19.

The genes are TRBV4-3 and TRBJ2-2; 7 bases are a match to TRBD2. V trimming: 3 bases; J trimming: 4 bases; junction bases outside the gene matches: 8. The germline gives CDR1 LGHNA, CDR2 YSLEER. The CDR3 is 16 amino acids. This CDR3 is CASSHVGGRGTGELFF. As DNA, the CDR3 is TGCGCCAGCAGCCACGTGGGCGGGAGAGGCACCGGGGAGCTGTTTTTT.

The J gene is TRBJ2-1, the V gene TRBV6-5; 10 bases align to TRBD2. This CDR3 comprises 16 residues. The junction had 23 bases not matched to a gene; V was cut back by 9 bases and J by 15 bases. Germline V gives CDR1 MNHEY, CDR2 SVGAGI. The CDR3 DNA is TGTGCCAGTATTTACTTTAAGCGGGAGGGCTCCCCCAAAGGGTTCTTC. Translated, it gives CASIYFKREGSPKGFF.

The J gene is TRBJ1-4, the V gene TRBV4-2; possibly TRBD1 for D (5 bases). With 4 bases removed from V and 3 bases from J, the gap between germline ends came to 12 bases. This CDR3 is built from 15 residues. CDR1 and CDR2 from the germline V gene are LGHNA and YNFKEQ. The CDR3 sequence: CASSRSQEPNEKLFF. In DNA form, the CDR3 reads TGTGCCAGCAGCCGATCACAGGAGCCTAATGAAAAACTGTTTTTT.

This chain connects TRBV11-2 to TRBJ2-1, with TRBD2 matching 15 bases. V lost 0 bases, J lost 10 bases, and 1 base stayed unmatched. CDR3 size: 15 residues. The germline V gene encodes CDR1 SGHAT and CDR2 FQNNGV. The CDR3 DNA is TGTGCCAGCAGCTTAGAAGGGACTAGCGGGGGGGAGCAGTTCTTC. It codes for CASSLEGTSGGEQFF.

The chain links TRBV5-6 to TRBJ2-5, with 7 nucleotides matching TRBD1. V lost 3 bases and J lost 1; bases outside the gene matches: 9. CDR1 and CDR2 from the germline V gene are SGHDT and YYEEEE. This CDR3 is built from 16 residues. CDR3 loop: CASSSNRGVPQETQYF. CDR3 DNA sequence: TGTGCCAGCAGCTCGAACAGGGGAGTCCCCCAAGAGACCCAGTACTTC.

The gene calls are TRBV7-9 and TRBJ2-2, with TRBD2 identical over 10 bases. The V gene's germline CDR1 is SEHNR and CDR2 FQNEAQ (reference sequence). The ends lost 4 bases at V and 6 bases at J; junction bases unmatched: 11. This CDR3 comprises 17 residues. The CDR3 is CASSSQKREGRSGELFF. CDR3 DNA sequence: TGTGCCAGCAGCTCTCAAAAGCGGGAGGGAAGGTCCGGGGAGCTGTTTTTT.

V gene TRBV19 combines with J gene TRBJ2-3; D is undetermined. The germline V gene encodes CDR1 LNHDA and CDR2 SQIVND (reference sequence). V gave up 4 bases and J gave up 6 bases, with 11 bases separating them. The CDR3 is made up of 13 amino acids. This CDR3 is CASSTGKYDTQYF. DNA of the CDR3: TGTGCCAGTAGTACTGGCAAGTACGATACGCAGTATTTT.

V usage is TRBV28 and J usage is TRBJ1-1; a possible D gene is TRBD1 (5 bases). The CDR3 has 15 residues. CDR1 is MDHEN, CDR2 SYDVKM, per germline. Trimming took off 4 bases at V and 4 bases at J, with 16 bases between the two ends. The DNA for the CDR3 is TGTGCCAGCAGTTCAACAGGAGGGCGGAGCACTGAAGCTTTCTTT. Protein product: CASSSTGGRSTEAFF.

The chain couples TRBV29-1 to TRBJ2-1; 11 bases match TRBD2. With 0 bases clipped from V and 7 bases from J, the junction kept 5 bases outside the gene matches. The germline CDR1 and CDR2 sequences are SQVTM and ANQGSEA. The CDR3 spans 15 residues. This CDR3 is CSVEDGLAGGNEQFF. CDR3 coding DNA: TGCAGCGTTGAAGATGGTCTAGCGGGAGGAAATGAGCAGTTCTTC.

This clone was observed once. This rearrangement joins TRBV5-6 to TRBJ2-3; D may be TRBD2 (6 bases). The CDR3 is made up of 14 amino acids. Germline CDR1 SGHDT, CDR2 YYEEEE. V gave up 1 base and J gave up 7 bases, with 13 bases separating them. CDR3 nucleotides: TGTGCCAGCAGCTTGCTGGAGGGTGTGAATACGCAGTATTTT. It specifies CASSLLEGVNTQYF.

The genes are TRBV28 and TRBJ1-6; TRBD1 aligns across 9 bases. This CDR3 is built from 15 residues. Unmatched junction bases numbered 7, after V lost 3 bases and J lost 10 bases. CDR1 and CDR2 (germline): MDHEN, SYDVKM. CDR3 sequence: CASSFVTGGGSPLHF. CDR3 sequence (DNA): TGTGCCAGCAGTTTCGTCACAGGGGGCGGCTCACCCCTCCACTTT.

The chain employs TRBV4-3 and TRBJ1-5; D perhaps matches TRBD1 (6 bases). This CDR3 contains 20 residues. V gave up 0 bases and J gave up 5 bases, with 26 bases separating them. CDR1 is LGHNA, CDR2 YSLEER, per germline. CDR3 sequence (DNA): TGCGCCAGCAGCCAAGACCCCGTTTACGCCAACAGGGCGGCGGATCAGCCCCAGCATTTT. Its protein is CASSQDPVYANRAADQPQHF.

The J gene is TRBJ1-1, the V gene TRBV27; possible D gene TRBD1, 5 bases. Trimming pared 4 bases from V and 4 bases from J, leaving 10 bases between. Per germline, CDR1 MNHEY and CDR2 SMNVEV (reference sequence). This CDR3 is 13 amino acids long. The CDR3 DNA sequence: TGTGCCAGCAGTTCCTCCCAGGGCACTGAAGCTTTCTTT. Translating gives CASSSSQGTEAFF.

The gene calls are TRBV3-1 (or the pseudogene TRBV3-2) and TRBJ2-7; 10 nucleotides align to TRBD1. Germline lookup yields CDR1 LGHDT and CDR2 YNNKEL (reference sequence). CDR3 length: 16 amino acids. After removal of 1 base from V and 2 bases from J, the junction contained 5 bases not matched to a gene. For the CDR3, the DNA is TGTGCCAGCAGCCAAGGAGGGACAGGGGCCGCCTACGAGCAGTACTTC. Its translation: CASSQGGTGAAYEQYF.

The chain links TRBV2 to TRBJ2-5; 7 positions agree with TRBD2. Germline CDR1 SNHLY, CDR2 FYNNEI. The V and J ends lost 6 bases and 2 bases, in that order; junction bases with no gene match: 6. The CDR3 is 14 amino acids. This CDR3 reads CASRAASGQETQYF. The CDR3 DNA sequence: TGTGCCAGCAGAGCCGCTAGCGGACAAGAGACCCAGTACTTC.

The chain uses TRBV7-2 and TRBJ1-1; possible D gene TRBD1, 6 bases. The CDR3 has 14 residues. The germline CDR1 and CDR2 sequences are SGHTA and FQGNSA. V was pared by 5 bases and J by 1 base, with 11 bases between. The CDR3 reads CASSAGGPNTEAFF. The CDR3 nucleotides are TGTGCCAGCAGCGCCGGGGGGCCGAACACTGAAGCTTTCTTT. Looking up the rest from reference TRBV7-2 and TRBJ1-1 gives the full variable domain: GAGVSQSPSNKVTEKGKDVELRCDPISGHTALYWYRQSLGQGLEFLIYFQGNSAPDKSGLPSDRFSAERTGGSVSTLTIQRTQQEDSAVYLCASSAGGPNTEAFFGQGTRLTVV.

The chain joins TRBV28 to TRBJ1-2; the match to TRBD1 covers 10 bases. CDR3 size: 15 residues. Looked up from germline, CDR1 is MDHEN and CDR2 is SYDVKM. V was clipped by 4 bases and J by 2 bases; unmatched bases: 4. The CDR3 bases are TGTGCCAGCAGTTCCCCGGGACAGGGGAACTATGGCTACACCTTC. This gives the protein CASSSPGQGNYGYTF.

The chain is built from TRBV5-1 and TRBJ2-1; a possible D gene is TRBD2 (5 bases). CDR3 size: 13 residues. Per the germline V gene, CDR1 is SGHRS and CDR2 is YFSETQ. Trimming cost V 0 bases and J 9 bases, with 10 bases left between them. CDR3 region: CASSLELVGEQFF. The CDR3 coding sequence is TGCGCCAGCAGCTTGGAACTAGTGGGTGAGCAGTTCTTC. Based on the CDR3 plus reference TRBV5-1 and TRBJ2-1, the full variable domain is KAGVTQTPRYLIKTRGQQVTLSCSPISGHRSVSWYQQTPGQGLQFLFEYFSETQRNKGNFPGRFSGRQFSNSRSEMNVSTLELGDSALYLCASSLELVGEQFFGPGTRLTVL.

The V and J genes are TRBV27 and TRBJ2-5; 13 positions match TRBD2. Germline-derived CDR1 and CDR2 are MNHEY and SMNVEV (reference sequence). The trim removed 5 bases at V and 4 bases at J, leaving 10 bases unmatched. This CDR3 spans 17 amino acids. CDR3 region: CASSPGLAGVPGETQYF. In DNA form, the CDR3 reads TGTGCCAGCAGTCCCGGACTAGCGGGAGTTCCGGGAGAGACCCAGTACTTC.

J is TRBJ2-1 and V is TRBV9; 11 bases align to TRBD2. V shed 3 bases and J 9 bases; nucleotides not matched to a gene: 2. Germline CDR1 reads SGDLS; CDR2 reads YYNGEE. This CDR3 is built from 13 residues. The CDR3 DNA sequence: TGTGCCAGCAGCGCTCTAGCGGGAGGTGAGCAGTTCTTC. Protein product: CASSALAGGEQFF.